The subject of this entry is one T cell receptor (beta chain). Antigen: not known. Sample-barcoded 5' priming and a J-beta primer mix drove a second PCR of 7 to 11 cycles. From the 5' RACE reads, TCRdb called clonotypes with MiXCR, one entry per CDR3 protein. The sample gives 550,000 to 650,000 distinct CDR3 sequences, over 25% of which show up once; roughly 3.5% is in the top ten. The sample belongs to a study of blood T cells in healthy people across ages. The germline CDR1 and CDR2 sequences are MNHEY and SMNVEV (reference sequence). The CDR3 runs to 14 residues. V shed 0 bases and J shed 3 bases, with 9 bases lying between them. General observations from the study: PBMCs that were unsorted prevented a conclusive naive versus antigen-experienced comparison. Per million T cells, the diversity of TCR beta decreased roughly linearly as age advanced.

These records were also assigned to another study, of T cells of mothers and their children. That paper adds: M1S, a second-PCR primer, added sample barcodes and 2-4 random nucleotides. Microchimeric T cell clones that persisted were not detected.

The gene calls are TRBV27 and TRBJ2-7; D gene uncertain. The origin of this receptor is a boy aged 2-9 years in good health. Input material: blood. The chain's CDR3 is CASSLSGAVYEQYF. CDR3 coding DNA: TGTGCCAGCAGTTTATCGGGCGCGGTCTACGAGCAGTACTTC.